Listed below are T cell receptor beta chains from one sample, sequenced in a study of cytomegalovirus exposure and HLA in healthy donors. The data were produced by immunoSEQ multiplex PCR, yet TCRdb's version contains in-frame clones alone and is incomplete. The top ten hold about 8.2% of the sample, which has 140,000 or so clones, 89% seen once. Sequencing was done on a sample of PBMCs. Receptors originate from a woman between 18 and 30 years old in good health and CMV-seropositive. CDR3s include the opening cysteine and the closing phenylalanine or tryptophan. The D gene is left open where the match is weak. Where a row states a size, it is once, few, many or the class of an expanded clone; other rows omit it.

TRBJ2-1	TRBD2	NA	TRBV5-4	TGTGCCCAGGATCCACGGGGGGTCATCGTCAATGAGCAGTTCTTC	CAQDPRGVIVNEQFF
TRBJ2-5	TRBD2	once	TRBV6-5	TGTGCCAGCAGTCAACTAGCGGGGCAAGAGACCCAGTACTTC	CASSQLAGQETQYF
TRBJ2-7	NA	NA	TRBV7-8	TGTGCCAGCAGCCGAACTCAGCGCTCCTACGAGCAGTACTTC	CASSRTQRSYEQYF
TRBJ1-5	TRBD1	NA	TRBV4-3	TGCGCCAGCAGCCAAGATTTAACGAGGGGGACAGGGGGCTTTCAGCCCCAGCATTTT	CASSQDLTRGTGGFQPQHF
TRBJ2-3	TRBD2	NA	TRBV5-1	TGCGCCAGCAGCTTGGGGACTAGCGGGGGCGGAGATACGCAGTATTTT	CASSLGTSGGGDTQYF
TRBJ1-2	TRBD1	NA	TRBV14	TGTGCCAGCAGCCAAGAACGGGGACAGGGCAGCTATGGCTACACCTTC	CASSQERGQGSYGYTF
TRBJ1-5	TRBD1	NA	TRBV4-2	TGTGCCAGCAGCCAAGAAGGGGGCCTCAATCAGCCCCAGCATTTT	CASSQEGGLNQPQHF
TRBJ2-7	NA	NA	TRBV5-5	TGTGCCAGCAGCTTGTCCGGGGGGCCTACATACGAGCAGTACTTC	CASSLSGGPTYEQYF
TRBJ2-1	NA	NA	TRBV11-2	TGTGCCAGCAGCTTAAGGCAGGGAGGACACAATGAGCAGTTCTTC	CASSLRQGGHNEQFF
TRBJ2-7	NA	NA	TRBV9	TGTGCCAGCAGTTCCCTTACAGGGTCAAAGCAGTACTTC	CASSSLTGSKQYF
TRBJ2-1	TRBD2	NA	TRBV9	TGTGCCAGCAGCGTAGGGCCTAGCGGGGGGTACAATGAGCAGTTCTTC	CASSVGPSGGYNEQFF
TRBJ1-3	NA	NA	TRBV11-2	TGTGCCAGCAGCGATTACAGGGCTGGAAACACCATATATTTT	CASSDYRAGNTIYF
TRBJ1-3	TRBD1	once	TRBV6-1	TGTGCCAGCCGGGGACAGGGTACAAACACCATATATTTT	CASRGQGTNTIYF
TRBJ2-5	NA	NA	TRBV6-6	TGTGCCAGCAGTTATCCCCGAGAGACCCAGTACTTC	CASSYPRETQYF
TRBJ2-2	TRBD1	few	TRBV27	TGTGCCAGCAGGGGGGACAGGGGAGGAACCGGGGAGCTGTTTTTT	CASRGDRGGTGELFF
TRBJ2-1	TRBD2	NA	TRBV5-4	TGTGCCAGCAGCTTGGGGCTAGCGGGGTTCTCCTACAATGAGCAGTTCTTC	CASSLGLAGFSYNEQFF
TRBJ1-1	TRBD1	NA	TRBV28	TGTGCCAGCTACACTACGGGGACAGGGAACACTGAAGCTTTCTTT	CASYTTGTGNTEAFF